The source of this T cell receptor (beta chain) is a study of blood T cells in healthy people across ages. The CDR3 has 16 amino acids. Germline CDR1 reads LGHNA; CDR2 reads YNFKEQ. The ends were cut back, 0 bases at V and 2 bases at J, with 8 bases in the middle. A second PCR, run for 7 to 11 cycles, used a sample-barcoded 5' primer plus a J-beta primer mix. TCRdb reprocessed the 5' RACE reads via MiXCR and lists one record per CDR3 protein. Among hundreds of thousands of distinct CDR3 sequences listed, approximately 50% were seen once. The sample holds a few counts of this clonotype. The antigen is not known. Notes on the study in general: No conclusive comparison of naive versus antigen-experienced cells was possible with unsorted PBMCs.

The chain recombines TRBV4-2 with TRBJ2-6, with D uncertain. This TCR was sampled from a man aged 55 to 70 in good health. The sample taken for sequencing was blood. CDR3 loop: CASSQDQSPGANVLTF. The CDR3, as DNA: TGTGCCAGCAGCCAAGATCAATCTCCTGGGGCCAACGTCCTGACTTTC.